Only a few counts were recorded for the clone carrying this T cell receptor beta chain. Germline-derived CDR1 and CDR2 are SNHLY and FYNNEI. J was trimmed by 5 bases and V by 6 bases; bases with no gene match: 10. CDR3 length equals 16 residues. Primers for the PCR totalled 60 Vbeta and 13 Jbeta. Profiling relied on immunoSEQ multiplex PCR, and the TCRdb table lists in-frame clones only, not all of them. The data show around 130,000 clones, about 66% seen once. The data are from a study of cytomegalovirus exposure and HLA in healthy donors. The receptor's source is a male donor in good health and CMV-seronegative. This chain joins TRBV2 and TRBJ2-1, with 10 bases aligning to TRBD1. The sample comprised PBMCs. CDR3 in amino acids: CASRGLTGGPDNEQFF. The CDR3 nucleotides are TGTGCCAGCAGAGGGTTGACAGGGGGCCCCGACAATGAGCAGTTCTTC.